This entry features one TCR beta chain sequence. Sequencing used immunoSEQ multiplex PCR; TCRdb keeps in-frame clones, though not all of them. The data show over 20,000 clones, with roughly 80% seen just once and roughly 7.9% held by the top ten. The data originate from a study of cytotoxic CD8 clonotypes in ibrutinib-treated CLL. Source: PBMCs, taken before ibrutinib treatment. The clonotype originates from a human donor with chronic lymphocytic leukemia.

Here the CDR3 DNA reads TGCGCCAGCAGCTTGTCCGCGGTAACGACTAGCGGCTCCTACGAGCAGTACTTC. It translates to CASSLSAVTTSGSYEQYF. The chain employs TRBV5-1 and TRBJ2-7, with 9 bases aligning to TRBD2. CDR3 length equals 18 residues. Trimming removed 1 base from V and 0 bases from J; junction bases left unmatched: 11. Per germline, CDR1 SGHRS and CDR2 YFSETQ.